This is a list of T cell receptor beta chains from one sample in a study of CD8 T cells in ankylosing spondylitis. In TCRdb, the 5' RACE reads were re-called with MiXCR into one record per CDR3 protein. The sample holds hundreds of thousands of distinct CDR3 sequences, approximately 12% seen once. The specimen was blood, either unsorted or a sorted T cell fraction (not recorded which). The receptors were sampled from a male donor with ankylosing spondylitis. Each CDR3 is given with its conserved first and last residue. The order of the fields is J gene, clone size, D gene, V gene, CDR3 protein, CDR3 DNA. D genes are given only for firm matches. Rows may omit the clone size; those that give it use once, few, many or a size class.

J: TRBJ1-1; size: many; D: NA; V: TRBV6-6; CDR3: CASSYSRTANTEAFF; DNA: TGTGCCAGCAGTTACTCGAGGACAGCGAACACTGAAGCTTTCTTT
J: TRBJ1-5; size: NA; D: TRBD1; V: TRBV20-1; CDR3: CSGTGNNQPQHF; DNA: TGCAGTGGGACAGGGAACAATCAGCCCCAGCATTTT
J: TRBJ2-1; size: few; D: NA; V: TRBV30; CDR3: CAFNRANGPNNEQFF; DNA: TGTGCCTTCAACCGGGCCAATGGTCCTAACAATGAGCAGTTCTTC
J: TRBJ1-6; size: NA; D: NA; V: TRBV5-1; CDR3: CASSREGSGGSPLHF; DNA: TGCGCCAGCAGCCGGGAGGGCAGTGGCGGGTCACCCCTCCACTTT
J: TRBJ1-2; size: many; D: NA; V: TRBV20-1; CDR3: CIAAGAPNGYTF; DNA: TGCATCGCGGCGGGGGCGCCGAATGGCTACACCTTC
J: TRBJ2-3; size: NA; D: NA; V: TRBV7-2; CDR3: CASGQLVSPTDTQYF; DNA: TGTGCCAGCGGACAACTAGTATCCCCCACAGATACGCAGTATTTT
J: TRBJ2-7; size: NA; D: NA; V: TRBV20-1; CDR3: CSAYRSPNEQYF; DNA: TGCAGTGCGTACCGGAGTCCCAACGAGCAGTACTTC
J: TRBJ1-1; size: many; D: NA; V: TRBV20-1; CDR3: CSASFNLNTEAFF; DNA: TGCAGTGCTAGCTTTAACCTGAACACTGAAGCTTTCTTT
J: TRBJ2-2; size: NA; D: NA; V: TRBV7-9; CDR3: CASSSPVGIWNTGELFF; DNA: TGTGCCAGCAGCTCCCCCGTGGGGATATGGAACACCGGGGAGCTGTTTTTT
J: TRBJ1-1; size: NA; D: NA; V: TRBV9; CDR3: CASGGRIDTEAFF; DNA: TGTGCCAGCGGTGGGAGGATTGACACTGAAGCTTTCTTT
J: TRBJ2-2; size: NA; D: TRBD1; V: TRBV7-2; CDR3: CASSKRTGSVITGELFF; DNA: TGTGCCAGCAGCAAACGGACAGGATCGGTAATCACCGGGGAGCTGTTTTTT
J: TRBJ2-1; size: many; D: NA; V: TRBV5-1; CDR3: CASSLGLSSLYNEQFF; DNA: TGCGCCAGCAGCTTAGGGTTGTCTAGTCTCTACAATGAGCAGTTCTTC
J: TRBJ2-1; size: few; D: NA; V: TRBV5-1; CDR3: CASSLNIRTQGNEQFF; DNA: TGCGCCAGCAGCTTGAATATCAGGACACAAGGCAATGAGCAGTTCTTC
J: TRBJ2-5; size: NA; D: TRBD2; V: TRBV12-3/TRBV12-4; CDR3: CAGGEGETQYF; DNA: TGTGCAGGCGGGGAGGGAGAGACCCAGTACTTC
J: TRBJ2-1; size: few; D: TRBD1; V: TRBV6-4; CDR3: CACRDRGFREQFF; DNA: TGTGCCTGCCGGGACAGGGGTTTCCGTGAGCAGTTCTTC
J: TRBJ1-1; size: few; D: NA; V: TRBV4-2; CDR3: CASSSGGSRNTEAFF; DNA: TGTGCCAGCAGCTCCGGGGGGTCGAGGAACACTGAAGCTTTCTTT
J: TRBJ2-7; size: NA; D: NA; V: TRBV25-1; CDR3: CASKWSACYEQYF; DNA: TGTGCCAGCAAGTGGTCGGCTTGTTACGAGCAGTACTTC
J: TRBJ2-7; size: few; D: TRBD2; V: TRBV20-1; CDR3: CCARDRLAGVSGNEQYF; DNA: TGCTGTGCTAGAGATCGACTAGCGGGGGTCAGCGGGAACGAGCAGTACTTC
J: TRBJ1-1; size: NA; D: NA; V: TRBV12-3/TRBV12-4; CDR3: CASSLLGSGAVFF; DNA: TGTGCCAGCAGTTTATTGGGTTCCGGGGCCGTCTTCTTT
J: TRBJ2-1; size: NA; D: TRBD2; V: TRBV27; CDR3: CASSPSRLAGDVDEQFF; DNA: TGTGCCAGCAGTCCGTCAAGACTAGCGGGAGACGTCGATGAGCAGTTCTTC
J: TRBJ1-1; size: NA; D: NA; V: TRBV12-3/TRBV12-4; CDR3: CASTLRENTEAFF; DNA: TGTGCCAGCACCCTCCGGGAGAACACTGAAGCTTTCTTT
J: TRBJ1-6; size: few; D: NA; V: TRBV7-2; CDR3: CASSTRQAASSPLHF; DNA: TGTGCCAGCAGCACCCGACAGGCAGCCTCTTCACCCCTCCACTTT
J: TRBJ1-5; size: few; D: NA; V: TRBV11-2; CDR3: CASSPRLDRIDSNQPQHF; DNA: TGTGCCAGCAGCCCCCGGCTGGATCGTATAGATAGCAATCAGCCCCAGCATTTT
J: TRBJ2-4; size: few; D: TRBD2; V: TRBV10-3; CDR3: CAISPGLAGSIQYF; DNA: TGTGCCATCAGCCCCGGACTAGCGGGGAGTATTCAGTACTTC